This TCR beta chain was captured in a study of blood T cells in healthy people across ages. Study-level background: Template switching retrieved approximately one barcoded beta molecule for each two T cells.

Then a second PCR, running about 6 to 12 cycles, was carried out with a sample-barcoded 5' primer and a J-beta primer mix. Every molecule of cDNA carried a tag from a template-switch adaptor with 12 random nucleotides. MiXCR, applied by TCRdb to the 5' RACE reads, yields one record per CDR3 protein. In the table there are hundreds of thousands of distinct CDR3 sequences, 40% to 50% of which are singletons. The CDR3 is 13 amino acids. The V and J ends lost 5 bases and 1 base, in that order; junction bases with no gene match: 1. The germline gives CDR1 MGHRA, CDR2 YSYEKL. This clonotype has a handful of counts.

The sample comprised blood. The chain recombines TRBV4-1 with TRBJ2-5; 7 bases fit TRBD1. The sequence came from a man aged 55 to 70 in good health. In DNA form, the CDR3 reads TGCGCCAGCAGCGACAGGGTCCAAGAGACCCAGTACTTC. The encoded protein is CASSDRVQETQYF.